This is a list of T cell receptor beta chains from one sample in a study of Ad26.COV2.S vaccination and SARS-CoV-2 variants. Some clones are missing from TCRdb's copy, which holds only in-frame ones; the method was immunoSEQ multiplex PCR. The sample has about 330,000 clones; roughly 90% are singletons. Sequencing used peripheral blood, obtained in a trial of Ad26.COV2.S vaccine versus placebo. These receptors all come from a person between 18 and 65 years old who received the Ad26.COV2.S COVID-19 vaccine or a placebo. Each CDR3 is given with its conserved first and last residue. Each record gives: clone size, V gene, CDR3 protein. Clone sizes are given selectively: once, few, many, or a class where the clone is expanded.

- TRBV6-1 CASSEFRSNYGYTF
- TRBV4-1 CASSQGTAGWGTEAFF
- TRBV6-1 CASSETLAGFSYEQYF
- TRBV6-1 CASSEEGYNGYTF
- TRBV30 CAWNPGQSNTEAFF
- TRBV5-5 CASSLGPGTRNTEAFF
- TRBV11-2 CASSSGWKTQYF
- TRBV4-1 CASSPRVTIAKNIQYF
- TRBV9 CASSVVEGMNTEAFF
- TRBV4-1 CASSQDPSGGFEQFF
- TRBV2 CASSENTVRQPQHF
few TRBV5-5 CASSFLVAETQYF
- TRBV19 CASSIPRGINYGYTF
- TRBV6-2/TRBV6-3 CASRYYRGIGYEQYF
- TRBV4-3 CASSQGQSNQPQHF
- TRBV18 CASSRTRTSGRAVSYNEQFF